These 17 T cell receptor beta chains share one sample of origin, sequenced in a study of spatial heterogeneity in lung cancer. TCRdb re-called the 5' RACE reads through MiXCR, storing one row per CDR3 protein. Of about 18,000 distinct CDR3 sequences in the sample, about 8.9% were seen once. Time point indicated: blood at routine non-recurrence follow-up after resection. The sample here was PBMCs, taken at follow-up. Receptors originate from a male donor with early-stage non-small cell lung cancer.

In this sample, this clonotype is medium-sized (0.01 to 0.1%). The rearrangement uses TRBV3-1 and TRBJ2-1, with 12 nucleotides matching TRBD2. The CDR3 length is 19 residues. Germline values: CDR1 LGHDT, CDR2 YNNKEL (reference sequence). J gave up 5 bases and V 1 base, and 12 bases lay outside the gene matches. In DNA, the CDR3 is TGTGCCAGCAGCCAAGGGGGAATGGGTACTAGCGGGAGGAACAATGAGCAGTTCTTC. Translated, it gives CASSQGGMGTSGRNNEQFF.

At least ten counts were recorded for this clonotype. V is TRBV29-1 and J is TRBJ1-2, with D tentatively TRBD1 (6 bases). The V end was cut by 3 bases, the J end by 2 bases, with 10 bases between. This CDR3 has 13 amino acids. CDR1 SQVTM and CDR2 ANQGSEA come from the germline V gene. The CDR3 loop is CSVDSRGNYGYTF. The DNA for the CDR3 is TGCAGCGTTGATTCCAGGGGAAACTATGGCTACACCTTC.

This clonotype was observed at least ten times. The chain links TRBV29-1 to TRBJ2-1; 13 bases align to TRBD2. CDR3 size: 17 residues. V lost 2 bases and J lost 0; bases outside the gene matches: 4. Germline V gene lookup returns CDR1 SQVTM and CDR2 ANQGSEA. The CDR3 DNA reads TGCAGCGTTGAACAGGGACTAGCGGGGAGCTCCTACAATGAGCAGTTCTTC. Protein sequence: CSVEQGLAGSSYNEQFF.

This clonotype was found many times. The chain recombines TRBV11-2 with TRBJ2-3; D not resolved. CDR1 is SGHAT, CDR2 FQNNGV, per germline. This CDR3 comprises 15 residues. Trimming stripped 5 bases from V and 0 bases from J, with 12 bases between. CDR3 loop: CASSPYPSSTDTQYF. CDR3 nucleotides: TGTGCCAGCAGCCCATACCCCTCTAGCACAGATACGCAGTATTTT.

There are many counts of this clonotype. CDR3 sequence: CASSPQAEADEQYF. The DNA of the CDR3 is TGTGCCAGCTCACCGCAGGCCGAGGCAGACGAGCAGTACTTC. The chain uses TRBV18 and TRBJ2-7; D is unresolved. This CDR3 has 14 residues. V lost 3 bases and J lost 5, with 14 bases in between. Germline CDR1 KGHSH, CDR2 LQKENI.

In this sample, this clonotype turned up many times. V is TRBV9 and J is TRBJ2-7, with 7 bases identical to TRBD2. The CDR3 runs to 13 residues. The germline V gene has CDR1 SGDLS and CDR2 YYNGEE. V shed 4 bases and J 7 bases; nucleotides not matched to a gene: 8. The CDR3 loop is CASSLRLGGEQYF. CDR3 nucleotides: TGTGCCAGCAGCCTCCGCCTGGGGGGGGAGCAGTACTTC.

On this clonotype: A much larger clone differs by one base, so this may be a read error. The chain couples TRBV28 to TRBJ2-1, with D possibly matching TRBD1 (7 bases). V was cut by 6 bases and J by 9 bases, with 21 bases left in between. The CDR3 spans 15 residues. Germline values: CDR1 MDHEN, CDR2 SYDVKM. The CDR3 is CASRLLPQGGAEQFF. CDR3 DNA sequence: TGTGCCAGCAGGCTACTCCCCCAGGGGGGCGCTGAGCAGTTCTTC.

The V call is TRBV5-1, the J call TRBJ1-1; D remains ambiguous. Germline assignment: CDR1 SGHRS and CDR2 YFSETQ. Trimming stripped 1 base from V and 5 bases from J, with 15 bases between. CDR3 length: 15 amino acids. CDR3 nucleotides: TGCGCCAGCAGCTTGATGCGGCAGCCCGCGACTGAAGCTTTCTTT. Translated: CASSLMRQPATEAFF.

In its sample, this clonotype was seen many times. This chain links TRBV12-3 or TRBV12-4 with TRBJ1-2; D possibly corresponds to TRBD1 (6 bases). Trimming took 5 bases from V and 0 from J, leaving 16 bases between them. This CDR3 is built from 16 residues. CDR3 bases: TGTGCCAGCAGTCTTACAAGGACAGCTCCTAACTATGGCTACACCTTC. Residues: CASSLTRTAPNYGYTF.

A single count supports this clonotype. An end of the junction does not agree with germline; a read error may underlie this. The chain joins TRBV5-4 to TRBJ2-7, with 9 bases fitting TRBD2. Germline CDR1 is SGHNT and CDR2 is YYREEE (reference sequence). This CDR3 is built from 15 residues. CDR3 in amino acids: CASSLGLAGTYDQYF. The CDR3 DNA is TGTGCCAGCAGCTTGGGGCTAGCGGGGACATACGATCAGTACTTC.

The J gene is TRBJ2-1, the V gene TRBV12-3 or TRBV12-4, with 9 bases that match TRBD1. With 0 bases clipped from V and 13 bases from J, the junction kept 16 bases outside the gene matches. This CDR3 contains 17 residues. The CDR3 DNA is TGTGCCAGCAGTTTAGCGGCGTGGAAACAGGGGGCGATTATTCAGTTCTTC. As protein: CASSLAAWKQGAIIQFF.

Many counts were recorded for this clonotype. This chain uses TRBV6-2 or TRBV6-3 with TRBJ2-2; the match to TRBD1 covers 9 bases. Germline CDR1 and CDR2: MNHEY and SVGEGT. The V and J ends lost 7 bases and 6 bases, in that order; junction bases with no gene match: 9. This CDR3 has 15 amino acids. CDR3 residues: CASKDRGTGPGELFF. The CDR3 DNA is TGTGCCAGCAAGGACCGCGGGACAGGGCCCGGGGAGCTGTTTTTT.

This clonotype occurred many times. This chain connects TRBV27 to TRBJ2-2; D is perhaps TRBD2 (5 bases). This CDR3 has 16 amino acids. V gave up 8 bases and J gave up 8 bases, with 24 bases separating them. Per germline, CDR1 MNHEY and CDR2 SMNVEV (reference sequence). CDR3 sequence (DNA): TGTGCCAGCTTAGGGTCGTCAGGTCGGGATCTAGGGGAGCTGTTTTTT. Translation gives CASLGSSGRDLGELFF.

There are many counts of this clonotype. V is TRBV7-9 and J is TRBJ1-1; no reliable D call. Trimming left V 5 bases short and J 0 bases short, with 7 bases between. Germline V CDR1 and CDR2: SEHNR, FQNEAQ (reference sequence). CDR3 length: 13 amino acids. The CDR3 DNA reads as TGTGCCAGCAGCGCAGGTGTGAACACTGAAGCTTTCTTT. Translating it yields CASSAGVNTEAFF.

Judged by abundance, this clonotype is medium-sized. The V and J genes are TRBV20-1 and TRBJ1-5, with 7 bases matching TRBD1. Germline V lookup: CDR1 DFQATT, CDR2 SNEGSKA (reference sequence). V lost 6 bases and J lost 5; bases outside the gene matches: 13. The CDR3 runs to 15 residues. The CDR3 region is CSAPAPGTDYQPQHF. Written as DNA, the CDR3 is TGCAGTGCGCCCGCTCCCGGGACAGACTATCAGCCCCAGCATTTT.

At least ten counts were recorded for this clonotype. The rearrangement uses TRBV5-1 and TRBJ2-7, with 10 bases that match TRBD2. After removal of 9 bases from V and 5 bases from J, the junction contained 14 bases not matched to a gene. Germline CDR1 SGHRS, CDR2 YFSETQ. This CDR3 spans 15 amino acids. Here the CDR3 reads CATSLAGASRHEQYF. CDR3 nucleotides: TGCGCCACCTCCCTAGCGGGAGCGTCACGCCACGAGCAGTACTTC.

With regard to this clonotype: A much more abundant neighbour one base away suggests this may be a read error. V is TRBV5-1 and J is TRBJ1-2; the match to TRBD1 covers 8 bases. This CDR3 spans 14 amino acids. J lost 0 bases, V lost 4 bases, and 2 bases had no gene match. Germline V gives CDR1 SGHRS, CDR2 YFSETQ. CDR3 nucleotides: TGCGCCAGCAGCCAGGACAGGGCTAACTATGGCTACACCTTC. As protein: CASSQDRANYGYTF.